The clone carrying this TCR beta chain was seen repeatedly, ten times or more. Its target is unknown. These data originate in a study of T cell repertoires in cytomegalovirus infection. For the study at large: Public signatures in TCR beta pointed to CMV infection and matching HLA type. General study results and limits: Cumulative public TCR beta family frequency identified carriers of CMV plus the relevant HLA. The response measured ex vivo was dominated by TCR beta clonotypes (HLA-C-restricted and CMV-specific).

TCRdb used MiXCR to reprocess the reads, holding one entry per CDR3 protein. This sample has about 490,000 distinct CDR3 sequences, with about 30% found just once. Germline loops: CDR1 SEHNR, CDR2 FQNEAQ (reference sequence). V lost 5 bases to trimming and J lost 0 bases, with 14 bases between them. This CDR3 spans 16 amino acids. The V gene is TRBV7-9, the J gene TRBJ2-1, with D possibly matching TRBD2 (7 bases). The sequencing input was PBMCs. The receptor comes from a human donor in good health (CMV status not recorded). Some clones in this sample may be carry-over from other donors' samples. The CDR3 DNA reads as TGTGCCAGCAGCGGGGGGGGCCCCAGCTCCTACAATGAGCAGTTCTTC. Translation: CASSGGGPSSYNEQFF.